This T cell receptor (beta chain) came from a study of blood T cell repertoires in COVID-19. In the study overall: Acute and convalescent COVID-19 specimens originated in the United States, Italy and Spain. T cells, B-cell-depleted T cells, or PBMCs provided the cDNA or gDNA that served as material.

The CDR3 has 12 amino acids. V was shortened by 9 bases and J by 3 bases, with 11 bases between the two germline ends. Germline CDR1 reads KGHDR; CDR2 reads SFDVKD. Recruitment covered about 25 US areas and drew participants whose ages spanned about 18 to 90 years. Participants were placed into cohorts based on the clinical history they reported. Repertoires were generated with immunoSEQ multiplex PCR, while TCRdb's copy carries only in-frame clones and drops some. The data show about 240,000 clones, 86% seen once. The clonotype comes from a woman in her thirties or forties with acute COVID-19. Source material: PBMCs or T cells enriched from blood (not recorded which). The rearrangement joins TRBV24-1 to TRBJ2-7, with D uncertain. The CDR3 bases are TGTGCCACCCGGTTGAGCCTCTACGAGCAGTACTTC. Translated: CATRLSLYEQYF.